In its sample, the clone carrying this TCR beta chain was seen once. CDR1 MNHEY and CDR2 SMNVEV come from the germline V gene (reference sequence). V was clipped by 2 bases and J by 6 bases, with 20 bases between them. This CDR3 is 17 amino acids long. This record comes from a study of identical twins' blood T cells. About the study: Roughly twelve libraries, six alpha and six beta, gave approximately 50 million reads.

TCRdb re-called the 5' RACE reads through MiXCR, storing one row per CDR3 protein. The repertoire includes hundreds of thousands of distinct CDR3 sequences, roughly 30% of them detected once, and around 5.6% sits in the top ten. Sequenced: PBMCs. The chain couples TRBV27 to TRBJ2-1; TRBD2 might be the D (7 bases). The TCR sequence derives from a woman between 18 and 55 years old in good health. The CDR3 loop reads CASSLSYGGLGSNEQFF. CDR3 in DNA: TGTGCCAGCAGTTTAAGTTACGGGGGGCTGGGTAGCAATGAGCAGTTCTTC.